The sequence of this T cell receptor beta chain was determined in a study of blood T cells in healthy people across ages. The second PCR ran roughly 7 to 12 cycles with a sample-barcoded 5' primer and J-beta primers. TCRdb itself ran the 5' RACE reads through MiXCR, one entry per CDR3 protein. The sample records about 900,000 distinct CDR3 sequences, 62% being singletons. Per sample, no less than 6 micrograms of total RNA were extracted. This clonotype originated in a man younger than 45 in good health. Source material: blood.

The CDR3 loop reads CASSARTESYEQYF. In DNA, the CDR3 is TGTGCCAGCAGTGCCCGGACAGAGTCCTACGAGCAGTACTTC. The gene calls are TRBV6-5 and TRBJ2-7; maybe TRBD1 (6 bases). Germline V CDR1 and CDR2: MNHEY, SVGAGI. This CDR3 comprises 14 residues. The V end lost 5 bases, the J end lost 1 base, and 12 bases lay between the germline ends.